The present T cell receptor beta chain was sequenced within a study of blood T cell repertoires in COVID-19. Background on the study: The samples span acute and convalescent COVID-19 from the United States, Italy and Spain. Sample material is recorded as cDNA or gDNA derived from T cells, B-cell-depleted T cells, or PBMCs.

In the original processing: Reference gene primer amplification yielded estimated nucleated cell counts. TCRdb's copy holds only in-frame clones and misses some; the assay was immunoSEQ multiplex PCR. That table supplies the V and J calls and clone size; D and trimming were determined from the DNA. This sample has approximately 180,000 clones; about 90% occur once, and the top ten carry 20% to 25%. J was trimmed by 1 base and V by 6 bases; bases with no gene match: 11. The CDR3 is 16 residues long. The germline V gene has CDR1 LNHDA and CDR2 SQIVND (reference sequence). The genes are TRBV19 and TRBJ1-2, with 7 nucleotides matching TRBD1. The sequence came from a man aged 55 to 70 with active or convalescent COVID-19. Sequences were obtained from peripheral blood. The CDR3 sequence: CASSQPGQSFNYGYTF. Here the CDR3 DNA reads TGTGCCAGTAGCCAACCGGGACAGAGTTTTAACTATGGCTACACCTTC.